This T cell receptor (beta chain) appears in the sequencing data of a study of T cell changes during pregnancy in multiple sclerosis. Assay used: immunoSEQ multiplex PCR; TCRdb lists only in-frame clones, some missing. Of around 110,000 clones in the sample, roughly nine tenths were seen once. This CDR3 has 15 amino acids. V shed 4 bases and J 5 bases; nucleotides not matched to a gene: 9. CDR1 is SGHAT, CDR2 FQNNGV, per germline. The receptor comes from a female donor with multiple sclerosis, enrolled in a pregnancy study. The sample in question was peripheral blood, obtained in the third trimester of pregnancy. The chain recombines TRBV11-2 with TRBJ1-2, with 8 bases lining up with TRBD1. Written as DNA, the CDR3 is TGTGCCAGCAGCTGGCGACAGGGGACGTCTTATGGCTACACCTTC. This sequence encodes CASSWRQGTSYGYTF.